A single sample is the source of the 22 T cell receptor beta chains below, sequenced in a study of molecular identifiers for immune sequencing clone quantification. MiXCR, applied by TCRdb to the PCR reads, yields one record per CDR3 protein. There are more than 70,000 distinct CDR3 sequences in the sample; around 20% occur only once, and approximately 0.99% lies in the top ten. The sequencing sample was made of naive CD8+ T cells from blood, with Jurkat cell RNA spiked in. Subset specified: FACS-sorted CD8+CD4-CCR7+CD45RA+ naive T cells. These receptor sequences come from a human donor in good health. Some libraries in this study had Jurkat cell RNA spiked in.

This clonotype has just a few counts. The chain recombines TRBV27 with TRBJ2-7, with D maybe TRBD2 (6 bases). V was cut by 2 bases and J by 5 bases, with 13 bases left in between. Germline CDR1 MNHEY, CDR2 SMNVEV (reference sequence). The CDR3 sequence is 14 residues long. For the CDR3, the DNA is TGTGCCAGCAGTTTAGGGGGGAAAGCCAACGAGCAGTACTTC. Its translation: CASSLGGKANEQYF.

The table lists this clonotype with a count of one. This chain connects TRBV28 to TRBJ2-7; D is tentatively TRBD1 or TRBD2 (5 bases each). Per germline, CDR1 MDHEN and CDR2 SYDVKM. The CDR3 contains 16 residues. Trimming removed 2 bases from V and 0 bases from J, with 14 bases in between. The CDR3 protein is CASSLGDEPTSYEQYF. CDR3 DNA sequence: TGTGCCAGCAGTTTAGGGGACGAGCCGACCTCCTACGAGCAGTACTTC.

In this sample, this clonotype turned up a few times. The gene calls are TRBV12-5 and TRBJ2-2; D tentatively fits TRBD1 or TRBD2 (5 bases each). Germline V gene data show CDR1 as LGHNT and CDR2 as FRNRAP. The CDR3 has 14 residues. V was cut by 7 bases and J by 1 base, with 10 bases left in between. The CDR3 loop is CASALGVNTGELFF. CDR3 coding DNA: TGTGCTAGTGCCCTGGGGGTGAACACCGGGGAGCTGTTTTTT.

This clonotype has at least ten counts. V usage is TRBV28 and J usage is TRBJ2-7, with TRBD2 matching over 14 bases. With V trimmed by 5 bases and J by 0 bases, 6 bases remained unmatched. Germline assignment: CDR1 MDHEN and CDR2 SYDVKM. The CDR3 contains 17 residues. The CDR3 sequence is CASSRTSGRYFSYEQYF. In DNA, the CDR3 is TGTGCCAGCAGTCGGACTAGCGGGAGGTATTTCTCCTACGAGCAGTACTTC.

There are many counts of this clonotype. This chain connects TRBV6-4 to TRBJ1-2; unclear D gene. V was pared by 0 bases and J by 7 bases, with 18 bases between. The CDR3 extends over 16 amino acids. Germline values: CDR1 MRHNA, CDR2 SNTAGT. CDR3 bases: TGTGCCAGCAGTGACTCTCATTCAGATTACTTATCTGGCTACACCTTC. Translated: CASSDSHSDYLSGYTF.

The rearrangement links TRBV11-3 to TRBJ2-1; perhaps TRBD2 as D (5 bases). The CDR3 has 16 residues. The germline V and J ends were trimmed by 1 base and 7 bases, with 17 bases remaining between them. The germline V gene has CDR1 SGHNT and CDR2 YENEEA. CDR3 region: CASSLGGLAPGNEQFF. In nucleotides, the CDR3 is TGTGCCAGCAGCTTAGGAGGCCTCGCCCCGGGGAATGAGCAGTTCTTC.

Concerning this clonotype: This could be a read error, since a much larger clone is one nucleotide away. The CDR3, as DNA: TGTGCCAGCAGACCCGCGGGGGGGCACTACAATGAGCAGTTCTTC. This translates into CASRPAGGHYNEQFF. The chain employs TRBV6-2 or TRBV6-3 and TRBJ2-1; TRBD2 matches at 9 bases. Germline V gives CDR1 MNHEY, CDR2 SVGEGT. V dropped 6 bases and J dropped 3; count of bases not matched to a gene: 6. This CDR3 has 15 residues.

Worth noting for this clonotype: Being one base from a much bigger clone, this may be a read error. V gene TRBV7-3 combines with J gene TRBJ2-7; perhaps TRBD1 as D (6 bases). V was trimmed by 8 bases and J by 7 bases, leaving 15 bases between them. This CDR3 contains 12 residues. The V gene's germline CDR1 is SGHTA and CDR2 FQGTGA. The CDR3 sequence: CASGIQGGEQYF. DNA for the CDR3: TGTGCCAGCGGCATACAGGGCGGGGAGCAGTACTTC. Full variable domain (remainder filled in from reference TRBV7-3 and TRBJ2-7): GAGVSQTPSNKVTEKGKYVELRCDPISGHTALYWYRQSLGQGPEFLIYFQGTGAADDSGLPNDRFFAVRPEGSVSTLKIQRTERGDSAVYLCASGIQGGEQYFGPGTRLTVT.

The chain is built from TRBV5-5 and TRBJ2-2, with TRBD2 identical over 10 bases. The CDR3 totals 17 residues. Trimming removed 0 bases from V and 3 bases from J; junction bases left unmatched: 5. CDR1 is SGHKS and CDR2 is YYEKEE in the germline V gene (reference sequence). The CDR3: CASSLEASGSYTGELFF. CDR3 sequence (DNA): TGTGCCAGCAGCTTGGAGGCTAGCGGGAGTTACACCGGGGAGCTGTTTTTT.

The chain joins TRBV6-5 to TRBJ2-5, with D possibly being TRBD1 or TRBD2 (5 bases each). Germline CDR1 MNHEY, CDR2 SVGAGI. CDR3 size: 15 residues. The germline V and J ends were trimmed by 0 bases and 4 bases, with 12 bases remaining between them. The CDR3 DNA sequence: TGTGCCAGCAGTTACTCCGGGGCAGGTATAGAGACCCAGTACTTC. Protein: CASSYSGAGIETQYF.

In the case of this clonotype: A much larger clone lies a single base off, so this may be a read error. The chain has TRBV12-3 or TRBV12-4 and TRBJ2-3, with 7 nucleotides matching TRBD1. V dropped 3 bases and J dropped 0; count of bases not matched to a gene: 6. The CDR3 has 16 amino acids. CDR3 sequence reads: CASSFVGQFSTDTQYF. In nucleotides, the CDR3 is TGTGCCAGCAGTTTTGTGGGACAGTTTAGCACAGATACGCAGTATTTT.

Remarks on this clonotype: A much larger clone differs from this one at a single base, so this may be a read error. The chain has TRBV6-6 and TRBJ1-6, with 8 bases matching TRBD1. Trimming at V came to 5 bases and at J to 11 bases, leaving 11 bases not matched to a gene. Germline values: CDR1 MNHNY, CDR2 SVGAGI (reference sequence). There are 15 residues in the CDR3. This CDR3 reads CASSKQDRAGPPLHF. The CDR3 coding sequence is TGTGCCAGCAGTAAACAGGACAGGGCCGGGCCACCCCTCCACTTT.

This clonotype was found many times. This chain uses TRBV7-2 with TRBJ1-4; possible D gene TRBD1, 6 bases. The CDR3 consists of 14 residues. The V gene lost 5 bases and the J gene lost 4 bases, with 11 bases spanning the gap. The germline gives CDR1 SGHTA, CDR2 FQGNSA. For the CDR3, the DNA is TGTGCCAGCAGCCGCCGACAGGTTAATGAAAAACTGTTTTTT. Protein sequence: CASSRRQVNEKLFF. Full variable domain (outside the CDR3, taken from reference TRBV7-2 and TRBJ1-4): GAGVSQSPSNKVTEKGKDVELRCDPISGHTALYWYRQSLGQGLEFLIYFQGNSAPDKSGLPSDRFSAERTGGSVSTLTIQRTQQEDSAVYLCASSRRQVNEKLFFGSGTQLSVL.

On this clonotype: A much bigger clone sits one base away, suggesting this may be a read error. This chain links TRBV4-3 with TRBJ2-3; D may be TRBD2 (5 bases). Trimming took 4 bases from V and 0 from J, leaving 17 bases between them. This CDR3 contains 17 residues. Germline CDR1 and CDR2: LGHNA and YSLEER. CDR3 sequence reads: CASSLDRSGVSTDTQYF. CDR3 bases: TGCGCCAGCAGCCTAGATAGGAGCGGAGTAAGCACAGATACGCAGTATTTT.

The V call is TRBV6-2 or TRBV6-3, the J call TRBJ2-5; 7 positions match TRBD1. The germline V gene encodes CDR1 MNHEY and CDR2 SVGEGT. The CDR3 runs to 15 residues. V gave up 8 bases and J gave up 1 base; unmatched junction bases: 10. In DNA, the CDR3 is TGTGCCAGCGGACGCTACGACAGGGTCCAAGAGACCCAGTACTTC. Protein product: CASGRYDRVQETQYF.

The chain has TRBV6-5 and TRBJ2-2; TRBD2 aligns across 10 bases. The ends lost 2 bases at V and 5 bases at J; junction bases unmatched: 5. Germline assignment: CDR1 MNHEY and CDR2 SVGAGI. This CDR3 region has 16 residues. The CDR3 DNA reads as TGTGCCAGCAGTTACCAACCTAGCGGGGGAACCGGGGAGCTGTTTTTT. Translated, it gives CASSYQPSGGTGELFF.

As to this clonotype: Without the conserved terminal phenylalanine or tryptophan, this CDR3 likely stems from a read error. The chain couples TRBV19 to TRBJ1-6, with D unclear. This CDR3 has 16 amino acids. Trimming cost V 3 bases and J 0 bases, with 9 bases left between them. Germline V gene data show CDR1 as LNHDA and CDR2 as SQIVND (reference sequence). CDR3 bases: TGTGCCAGTAGTATGGGATCCAGCTCCTATAATTCACCCCTCCACCTT. It translates to CASSMGSSSYNSPLHL.

This clonotype has at least ten counts. The chain recombines TRBV7-6 with TRBJ1-1; the match to TRBD1 covers 8 bases. Germline V gene data show CDR1 as SGHVS and CDR2 as FNYEAQ. This CDR3 is 16 amino acids long. The ends lost 5 bases at V and 3 bases at J; junction bases unmatched: 11. CDR3 sequence (DNA): TGTGCCAGCAGCGATAAACAGGGGGTGAGCGACACTGAAGCTTTCTTT. It codes for CASSDKQGVSDTEAFF.

This clonotype was seen many times. The J gene is TRBJ2-3, the V gene TRBV27, with 11 bases lining up with TRBD2. This CDR3 is built from 17 residues. CDR1 is MNHEY and CDR2 is SMNVEV in the germline V gene (reference sequence). With 5 bases clipped from V and 0 bases from J, the junction kept 7 bases outside the gene matches. CDR3 in amino acids: CASSTSGSPPSTDTQYF. CDR3 in DNA: TGTGCCAGCAGTACTAGCGGGAGCCCCCCTAGCACAGATACGCAGTATTTT.

This clonotype was picked up many times. The V gene is TRBV20-1, the J gene TRBJ2-3; D perhaps matches TRBD2 (5 bases). The CDR3 has 15 amino acids. The germline V gene has CDR1 DFQATT and CDR2 SNEGSKA (reference sequence). The V end lost 0 bases, the J end lost 0 bases, and 10 bases lay between the germline ends. CDR3 coding DNA: TGCAGTGCTAGAGATCCCGGCGGGAGCACAGATACGCAGTATTTT. Amino acid sequence: CSARDPGGSTDTQYF.

This clonotype was found a few times. The rearrangement uses TRBV27 and TRBJ2-7; TRBD2 matches at 7 bases. CDR3 length: 14 amino acids. Germline CDR1 and CDR2: MNHEY and SMNVEV (reference sequence). With 9 bases clipped from V and 5 bases from J, the junction kept 13 bases outside the gene matches. The CDR3 loop reads CASAMGGSRNEQYF. CDR3 DNA sequence: TGTGCCAGTGCGATGGGCGGGAGCCGGAACGAGCAGTACTTC.

This clonotype was counted only a few times. The V call is TRBV11-2, the J call TRBJ2-3; D is ambiguous. V lost 0 bases and J 3 bases, leaving 7 bases between the germline ends. This CDR3 contains 14 residues. Germline V gene data show CDR1 as SGHAT and CDR2 as FQNNGV. This chain's CDR3 is CASSLDSVTDTQYF. CDR3 bases: TGTGCCAGCAGCTTAGATTCCGTTACAGATACGCAGTATTTT.